This is a list of T cell receptor beta chains from one sample in a study of OX40 agonist ivuxolimab in advanced cancers. The method was immunoSEQ multiplex PCR; TCRdb's version includes in-frame clones alone and lacks a portion of them. The sample lists 90,000 to 100,000 clones, roughly 87% occurring once. This material consisted of CD4+ or CD8+ T cells sorted from blood, taken in a trial of the OX40 agonist ivuxolimab. These receptors were taken from an adult with an advanced solid tumor such as melanoma, head and neck, liver or kidney cancer. Both conserved end residues are part of each CDR3. A D gene is named only where the DNA matches it firmly. Rows may omit the clone size; those that give it use once, few, many or a size class.

abundance	d_gene	j_gene	v_gene	CDR3nt	CDR3aa
-	-	TRBJ1-3	TRBV5-1	TGCGCCAGCAGCCCATTGTTGCGGAGCTCTGGAAACACCATATATTTT	CASSPLLRSSGNTIYF
-	TRBD2	TRBJ2-5	TRBV5-1	TGCGCCAGCAGCTTGGGAGGGACTAGCGATGAGACCCAGTACTTC	CASSLGGTSDETQYF
once	TRBD1	TRBJ1-1	TRBV10-3	TGTGCCATCAGTACCGGGACAGGGAAGGCTGAAGCTTTCTTT	CAISTGTGKAEAFF
few	-	TRBJ1-1	TRBV23-1	TGCGCCAGCAGCCTGTCCACTGAAGCTTTCTTT	CASSLSTEAFF
-	-	TRBJ1-5	TRBV6-5	TGTGCCAGCAGCCATCGACAGCACAATCAGCCCCAGCATTTT	CASSHRQHNQPQHF
-	-	TRBJ1-5	TRBV11-1	TGTGCCAGCAGCTTGGGAAACAATCAGCCCCAGCATTTT	CASSLGNNQPQHF
-	-	TRBJ1-2	TRBV5-4	TGTGCCAGCAGCTTCGTTGGGGGGAATGGCTACACCTTC	CASSFVGGNGYTF
-	-	TRBJ2-1	TRBV18	TGTGCCAGCTCACGGGAACTGGGGGCAGGTGAGCAGTTCTTC	CASSRELGAGEQFF
-	TRBD1	TRBJ1-1	TRBV10-3	TGTGCCATCAGCGCGGACAGGGTAAACACTGAAGCTTTCTTT	CAISADRVNTEAFF
once	-	TRBJ2-3	TRBV7-9	TGTGCCAGCAGCCCCGATTTGGGGGGGGCTGATACGCAGTATTTT	CASSPDLGGADTQYF
-	-	TRBJ2-1	TRBV5-1	TGCGCCAGCGGGGGCCACCAGGCGAATGAGCAGTTCTTC	CASGGHQANEQFF
-	-	TRBJ2-7	TRBV27	TGTGCCAGCAGTTTATCGGGGGCCATCTCCTACGAGCAGTACTTC	CASSLSGAISYEQYF
once	-	TRBJ2-7	TRBV6-1	TGTGCCAGCACCGACGACTACGAGCAGTACTTC	CASTDDYEQYF
-	TRBD1	TRBJ2-2	TRBV11-3	TGTGCCAGCAGCTTAGGACAGGGGAACACCGGGGAGCTGTTTTTT	CASSLGQGNTGELFF
-	-	TRBJ1-3	TRBV28	TGTGCCAGCACAAGGACAACTTATCGAAACACCATATATTTT	CASTRTTYRNTIYF
-	-	TRBJ1-2	TRBV6-5	TGTGCCAGCAGGAAGGGACGGGATGACAACTATGGCTACACCTTC	CASRKGRDDNYGYTF
-	TRBD2	TRBJ2-5	TRBV7-7	TGTGCCAGCAGCTTTGGGGGGGTGGGAGAGACCCAGTACTTC	CASSFGGVGETQYF